Shown below are 18 T cell receptor beta chains from a single sample sequenced in a study of blood T cell repertoires in COVID-19. Using immunoSEQ multiplex PCR, the repertoire was profiled, and TCRdb retains in-frame clones only, with some absent. Of about 140,000 clones listed, about 80% are singletons. The specimen sequenced was peripheral blood. These receptors were obtained from a human donor in a cohort sampled during active COVID-19.

This clone was counted a few times. The rearrangement links TRBV7-6 to TRBJ2-5; possible D gene TRBD2, 6 bases. Germline V gives CDR1 SGHVS, CDR2 FNYEAQ. The CDR3 length is 14 residues. Trimming stripped 4 bases from V and 3 bases from J, with 12 bases between. The CDR3 bases are TGTGCCAGCAGCTCCGCGGGGTGGAAAGAGACCCAGTACTTC. This gives the protein CASSSAGWKETQYF.

The rearrangement links TRBV4-1 to TRBJ2-3; 16 bases align to TRBD2. Trimming took 4 bases from V and 3 from J; bases not matched to a gene: 10. This CDR3 contains 19 residues. Germline assignment: CDR1 MGHRA and CDR2 YSYEKL. CDR3 sequence (DNA): TGCGCCAGCAGCCGGGTCGGGACTAGCGGGAGGGCCGCTACAGATACGCAGTATTTT. This encodes CASSRVGTSGRAATDTQYF.

The chain recombines TRBV6-1 with TRBJ1-2; 7 bases are shared with TRBD1. The CDR3 sequence is 17 residues long. Germline assignment: CDR1 MNHNS and CDR2 SASEGT. Trimming at V came to 3 bases and at J to 7 bases, leaving 17 bases not matched to a gene. The CDR3 DNA sequence: TGTGCCAGCAGTGAGGTTACAGGGGAAGTCAAATGGGGTGGCTACACCTTC. Amino acid sequence: CASSEVTGEVKWGGYTF.

The chain has TRBV30 and TRBJ1-1; D is uncertain. The V gene's germline CDR1 is GTSNPN and CDR2 SVGIG (reference sequence). The CDR3 has 12 residues. V was shortened by 4 bases and J by 4 bases, with 10 bases between the two germline ends. CDR3 in amino acids: CAWNRPGTEAFF. The CDR3, as DNA: TGTGCCTGGAATAGACCGGGCACTGAAGCTTTCTTT.

This clone has a handful of counts. This rearrangement joins TRBV9 to TRBJ1-5; possibly TRBD1 for D (6 bases). Trimming cost V 4 bases and J 7 bases, with 15 bases left between them. This CDR3 is built from 14 residues. The V gene's germline CDR1 is SGDLS and CDR2 YYNGEE. For the CDR3, the DNA is TGTGCCAGCAGCTCGGAACAGGGCAGGCAGCCCCAGCATTTT. It translates to CASSSEQGRQPQHF.

The chain carries TRBV18 and TRBJ2-6, with D maybe TRBD1 (5 bases). This CDR3 is 20 amino acids long. Germline assignment: CDR1 KGHSH and CDR2 LQKENI. Trimming cost V 3 bases and J 1 base, with 22 bases left between them. CDR3 nucleotide sequence: TGTGCCAGCTCACCCCCGACAGCCCCTGTCCGATCTTCTGGGGCCAACGTCCTGACTTTC. This translates into CASSPPTAPVRSSGANVLTF.

This chain links TRBV7-2 with TRBJ2-7; tentatively, D is TRBD1 (5 bases). The CDR3 consists of 15 residues. Germline CDR1 reads SGHTA; CDR2 reads FQGNSA. V was shortened by 2 bases and J by 0 bases, with 11 bases between the two germline ends. As DNA, the CDR3 is TGTGCCAGCAGCTTAAGGGGCCAGAGCTCCTACGAGCAGTACTTC. Amino acids: CASSLRGQSSYEQYF.

This clone was seen a few times. The V gene is TRBV3-1 (or the pseudogene TRBV3-2), the J gene TRBJ2-2; the match to TRBD1 covers 7 bases. From germline, CDR1 is LGHDT and CDR2 YNNKEL (reference sequence). This CDR3 spans 14 amino acids. Unmatched junction bases numbered 4, after V lost 4 bases and J lost 5 bases. The CDR3 sequence is CASSRDSLTGELFF. Here the CDR3 DNA reads TGTGCCAGCAGCCGGGACAGTTTGACCGGGGAGCTGTTTTTT.

A single count supports this clone. V usage is TRBV19 and J usage is TRBJ2-7; TRBD2 might be the D (5 bases). Trimming shortened V by 4 bases and J by 0 bases, and 13 bases separated the two germline ends. Germline CDR1 reads LNHDA; CDR2 reads SQIVND (reference sequence). The CDR3 is 15 amino acids. The CDR3 loop is CASSRGGWSSYEQYF. The CDR3 DNA follows: TGTGCCAGTAGTAGAGGCGGGTGGAGCTCCTACGAGCAGTACTTC.

This chain joins TRBV9 and TRBJ2-3, with D tentatively TRBD2 (6 bases). The CDR3 extends over 15 amino acids. CDR1 and CDR2 from the germline V gene are SGDLS and YYNGEE. V was pared by 0 bases and J by 5 bases, with 13 bases between. Here the CDR3 DNA reads TGTGCCAGCAGCGTAGTTACACAAGCGGGAGATACGCAGTATTTT. Residues: CASSVVTQAGDTQYF.

The chain uses TRBV7-9 and TRBJ2-1; tentative D call: TRBD1 (6 bases). V was pared by 5 bases and J by 4 bases, with 12 bases between. Germline CDR1 SEHNR, CDR2 FQNEAQ (reference sequence). The CDR3 has 14 residues. Written as DNA, the CDR3 is TGTGCCAGCAGCCTCGGACAGAATTACAATGAGCAGTTCTTC. It codes for CASSLGQNYNEQFF.

This chain joins TRBV7-3 and TRBJ2-1; D is uncertain. From germline, CDR1 is SGHTA and CDR2 FQGTGA. V lost 0 bases and J lost 5, with 5 bases in between. CDR3 length: 13 amino acids. CDR3 in amino acids: CASSLTAHNEQFF. CDR3 coding DNA: TGTGCCAGCAGCTTAACGGCTCACAATGAGCAGTTCTTC.

This clone appeared a few times. The chain employs TRBV5-1 and TRBJ2-1; TRBD2 aligns across 11 bases. There are 15 residues in the CDR3. V was pared by 6 bases and J by 10 bases, with 12 bases of the junction left unmatched. Germline CDR1 and CDR2: SGHRS and YFSETQ. CDR3 in amino acids: CASTPTSGSIGEQFF. CDR3 nucleotides: TGCGCCAGCACCCCAACTAGCGGGAGTATAGGAGAGCAGTTCTTC.

V is TRBV5-1 and J is TRBJ1-4, with D perhaps matching TRBD1 (5 bases). The germline CDR1 and CDR2 sequences are SGHRS and YFSETQ. The length of the CDR3 is 14 residues. V was cut by 2 bases and J by 8 bases, with 13 bases left in between. The CDR3 sequence is CASSLIQGHEKLFF. The CDR3 region has the DNA TGCGCCAGCAGCTTAATCCAGGGTCACGAAAAACTGTTTTTT.

This chain connects TRBV3-1 (or the pseudogene TRBV3-2) to TRBJ2-1; the match to TRBD2 covers 7 bases. V shed 1 base and J 5 bases; nucleotides not matched to a gene: 11. CDR1 LGHDT and CDR2 YNNKEL come from the germline V gene (reference sequence). CDR3 length: 17 residues. In nucleotides, the CDR3 is TGTGCCAGCAGCCAAGTCAGGTTACTAGCGTCAGACAATGAGCAGTTCTTC. This codes for CASSQVRLLASDNEQFF.

The rearrangement uses TRBV4-3 and TRBJ1-5; tentatively, D is TRBD1 (6 bases). Germline V gene sequence: CDR1 LGHNA, CDR2 YSLEER. The CDR3 has 14 residues. The V and J ends lost 3 bases and 6 bases respectively, with 12 bases between them. CDR3 amino acids: CASSQTGSVQPQHF. In DNA, the CDR3 is TGCGCCAGCAGCCAGACAGGTTCTGTTCAGCCCCAGCATTTT.

This clone has a count of ten or more. J is TRBJ1-4 and V is TRBV5-1; 8 bases fit TRBD1. Germline CDR1 reads SGHRS; CDR2 reads YFSETQ. There are 15 residues in the CDR3. After removal of 2 bases from V and 3 bases from J, the junction contained 3 bases not matched to a gene. CDR3 in DNA: TGCGCCAGCAGCTTAGAGACAGGGGCTAATGAAAAACTGTTTTTT. This sequence encodes CASSLETGANEKLFF.

The genes are TRBV3-1 (or the pseudogene TRBV3-2) and TRBJ2-1, with 8 bases lining up with TRBD2. The CDR3 is 14 amino acids. From germline, CDR1 is LGHDT and CDR2 YNNKEL (reference sequence). After removal of 7 bases from V and 3 bases from J, the junction contained 5 bases not matched to a gene. The CDR3 is CASTTRGGYNEQFF. The CDR3 nucleotides are TGTGCCAGCACCACTCGGGGGGGCTACAATGAGCAGTTCTTC.